Listed here are 25 T cell receptor beta chains from one sample, sequenced in a study of control samples from healthy donors and cancer patients. The data were produced by immunoSEQ multiplex PCR, yet TCRdb's version contains in-frame clones alone and is incomplete. The table records around 13,000 clones, just under 95% of them present only once. Material for sequencing was PBMCs. These receptor sequences come from a man aged 80 or over with lung cancer.

The rearrangement links TRBV6-5 to TRBJ1-2; possibly TRBD1 for D (5 bases). The CDR3 is 15 amino acids. Looked up from germline, CDR1 is MNHEY and CDR2 is SVGAGI. V lost 7 bases, J lost 2 bases, and 17 bases lay in between. CDR3 sequence reads: CASTPPGGGNYGYTF. Here the CDR3 DNA reads TGTGCCAGCACCCCCCCGGGGGGGGGAAACTATGGCTACACCTTC.

This clone has a single count. The rearrangement links TRBV10-3 to TRBJ1-2; TRBD1 might be the D (5 bases). Germline V lookup: CDR1 ENHRY, CDR2 SYGVKD. The CDR3 spans 13 residues. Trimming cost V 1 base and J 5 bases, with 8 bases left between them. The CDR3 loop is CAISELGGYGYTF. The CDR3 DNA is TGTGCCATCAGTGAGTTGGGGGGGTATGGCTACACCTTC.

V gene TRBV7-3 combines with J gene TRBJ2-7; the D gene is possibly TRBD1 (5 bases). This CDR3 is 15 amino acids long. Trimming cost V 0 bases and J 4 bases, with 13 bases left between them. Germline assignment: CDR1 SGHTA and CDR2 FQGTGA. The CDR3 is CASSLTGPAGYEQYF. CDR3 DNA: TGTGCCAGCAGCTTAACGGGGCCGGCAGGGTACGAGCAGTACTTC.

This chain uses TRBV5-1 with TRBJ2-1, with 11 positions matching TRBD2. Germline-derived CDR1 and CDR2 are SGHRS and YFSETQ. The CDR3 contains 15 residues. J gave up 5 bases and V 3 bases, and 4 bases lay outside the gene matches. CDR3 amino acids: CASSSGTSGNNEQFF. For the CDR3, the DNA is TGCGCCAGCAGCTCCGGGACTAGCGGAAACAATGAGCAGTTCTTC.

This chain uses TRBV3-1 (or the pseudogene TRBV3-2) with TRBJ1-1; the D is unclear. With 0 bases removed from V and 0 bases from J, the gap between germline ends came to 11 bases. CDR3 length: 16 residues. CDR1 is LGHDT, CDR2 YNNKEL, per germline (reference sequence). The DNA for the CDR3 is TGTGCCAGCAGCCAAGATATCGGGGTTTTGAACACTGAAGCTTTCTTT. It specifies CASSQDIGVLNTEAFF.

The V gene is TRBV3-1 (or the pseudogene TRBV3-2), the J gene TRBJ1-2; D not certain. The V end lost 3 bases, the J end lost 2 bases, and 4 bases lay between the germline ends. CDR3 size: 12 residues. Germline CDR1 reads LGHDT; CDR2 reads YNNKEL (reference sequence). The CDR3 loop reads CASSQGNYGYTF. CDR3 nucleotide sequence: TGTGCCAGCAGCCAGGGGAACTATGGCTACACCTTC.

V is TRBV15 and J is TRBJ1-2; TRBD1 aligns across 7 bases. Germline V gene data show CDR1 as LNHNV and CDR2 as YYDKDF (reference sequence). The CDR3 extends over 17 amino acids. Trimming at V came to 1 base and at J to 4 bases, leaving 12 bases not matched to a gene. CDR3 residues: CATSRGAGTVGFYGYTF. The CDR3 nucleotides are TGTGCCACCAGCAGAGGTGCCGGGACAGTGGGATTCTATGGCTACACCTTC.

The V gene is TRBV11-3, the J gene TRBJ1-1, with 7 positions matching TRBD1. Germline trimming cut 3 bases from V and 4 bases from J; bases unmatched to any gene: 5. Germline loops: CDR1 SGHNT, CDR2 YENEEA. The CDR3 sequence is 14 residues long. CDR3 loop: CASSFTGDSTEAFF. The CDR3 bases are TGTGCCAGCAGCTTTACAGGGGATTCCACTGAAGCTTTCTTT.

The chain uses TRBV7-2 and TRBJ2-7, with TRBD2 matching 11 bases. Germline CDR1 reads SGHTA; CDR2 reads FQGNSA. Trimming at V came to 4 bases and at J to 8 bases, leaving 10 bases not matched to a gene. The CDR3 contains 15 residues. CDR3 sequence reads: CASSSASGGTVQQYF. In DNA, the CDR3 is TGTGCCAGCAGCTCCGCTAGCGGGGGGACCGTGCAGCAGTACTTC.

This clone was counted a few times. The J gene is TRBJ1-6, the V gene TRBV11-3; TRBD1 might be the D (6 bases). V was cut by 4 bases and J by 5 bases, with 12 bases left in between. The CDR3 is 15 residues long. Germline values: CDR1 SGHNT, CDR2 YENEEA. CDR3 protein: CASSSSTGHNSPLHF. DNA of the CDR3: TGTGCCAGCAGCTCCTCGACAGGTCATAATTCACCCCTCCACTTT.

The chain carries TRBV3-1 (or the pseudogene TRBV3-2) and TRBJ2-3; D possibly corresponds to TRBD1 (5 bases). The CDR3 length is 16 residues. Germline V gives CDR1 LGHDT, CDR2 YNNKEL (reference sequence). V lost 0 bases to trimming and J lost 7 bases, with 17 bases between them. The CDR3 bases are TGTGCCAGCAGCCAAGAAAGGGGAATAGCTCGGAATACGCAGTATTTT. Translating gives CASSQERGIARNTQYF.

The chain couples TRBV18 to TRBJ1-6; D unresolved. Germline-derived CDR1 and CDR2 are KGHSH and LQKENI. This CDR3 has 13 amino acids. Trimming removed 8 bases from V and 4 bases from J, with 9 bases in between. CDR3 sequence reads: CASRPQYNSPLHF. In DNA form, the CDR3 reads TGTGCCAGCCGACCGCAGTATAATTCACCCCTCCACTTT.

The chain carries TRBV6-5 and TRBJ1-1, with 9 nucleotides matching TRBD1. V lost 6 bases, J lost 4 bases, and 6 bases stayed unmatched. The CDR3 has 14 amino acids. From germline, CDR1 is MNHEY and CDR2 SVGAGI. DNA for the CDR3: TGTGCCAGCAGATACAGGGGGCAGGGCACTGAAGCTTTCTTT. Protein product: CASRYRGQGTEAFF.

This sequence joins TRBV9 and TRBJ1-2; D perhaps matches TRBD1 (5 bases). The CDR3 contains 13 residues. Between the trimmed V and J ends, which lost 0 bases and 8 bases, there was a span of 11 bases. The germline V gene has CDR1 SGDLS and CDR2 YYNGEE. Here the CDR3 reads CASSVVREDGYTF. The DNA of the CDR3 is TGTGCCAGCAGCGTAGTCAGGGAGGACGGCTACACCTTC. The entire variable domain, with the rest obtained from reference TRBV9 and TRBJ1-2, is as follows: DSGVTQTPKHLITATGQRVTLRCSPRSGDLSVYWYQQSLDQGLQFLIQYYNGEERAKGNILERFSAQQFPDLHSELNLSSLELGDSALYFCASSVVREDGYTFGSGTRLTVV.

V and J are TRBV5-1 and TRBJ1-4; no firm D call. V lost 4 bases, J lost 6 bases, and 13 bases lay in between. The CDR3 spans 14 residues. Per the germline V gene, CDR1 is SGHRS and CDR2 is YFSETQ. The CDR3 loop reads CASSPAWGDEKLFF. The CDR3 DNA sequence: TGCGCCAGCAGCCCCGCCTGGGGAGATGAAAAACTGTTTTTT.

This clone was counted a single time. The chain joins TRBV18 to TRBJ2-5; D gene uncertain. CDR3 length: 15 amino acids. Germline V gene data show CDR1 as KGHSH and CDR2 as LQKENI. V lost 0 bases to trimming and J lost 2 bases, with 10 bases between them. The CDR3 nucleotides read TGTGCCAGCTCACCACCGGGAAGGAGACAAGAGACCCAGTACTTC. It encodes CASSPPGRRQETQYF.

This clone was seen once. The V call is TRBV27, the J call TRBJ2-1, with 8 bases fitting TRBD2. The trim removed 5 bases at V and 2 bases at J, leaving 5 bases unmatched. This CDR3 is 15 amino acids long. CDR1 is MNHEY and CDR2 is SMNVEV in the germline V gene (reference sequence). CDR3 sequence: CASSDRGGAYNEQFF. The DNA for the CDR3 is TGTGCCAGCAGTGACCGGGGGGGGGCCTACAATGAGCAGTTCTTC.

There are a few counts of this clone. This chain uses TRBV19 with TRBJ1-5, with TRBD1 as a possible D gene (5 bases). The V gene lost 0 bases and the J gene lost 2 bases, with 8 bases spanning the gap. Germline V gene lookup returns CDR1 LNHDA and CDR2 SQIVND (reference sequence). The CDR3 is made up of 15 amino acids. This chain's CDR3 is CASSIEAGGNQPQHF. CDR3 DNA: TGTGCCAGTAGTATAGAGGCGGGGGGCAATCAGCCCCAGCATTTT.

The chain recombines TRBV3-1 (or the pseudogene TRBV3-2) with TRBJ1-1; 10 bases fit TRBD1. The CDR3 consists of 15 residues. Germline V gene lookup returns CDR1 LGHDT and CDR2 YNNKEL (reference sequence). The V gene end was trimmed by 1 base and the J gene end by 5 bases; junction bases not matched to a gene: 4. In DNA, the CDR3 is TGTGCCAGCAGCCAAGTCCCGGGACAGGGGACTGAAGCTTTCTTT. Protein sequence: CASSQVPGQGTEAFF.

This sequence joins TRBV11-2 and TRBJ1-5; the D gene is possibly TRBD1 (5 bases). The CDR3 is 14 residues long. Between the trimmed V and J ends, which lost 6 bases and 2 bases, there was a span of 11 bases. The germline V gene encodes CDR1 SGHAT and CDR2 FQNNGV. The CDR3 spells CASSLGGRNQPQHF. CDR3 nucleotides: TGTGCCAGCAGTCTCGGGGGACGCAATCAGCCCCAGCATTTT.

V usage is TRBV9 and J usage is TRBJ1-3, with D possibly being TRBD1 (5 bases). With 4 bases removed from V and 0 bases from J, the gap between germline ends came to 17 bases. The CDR3 is 17 residues long. Germline CDR1 SGDLS, CDR2 YYNGEE. CDR3 bases: TGTGCCAGCAGCTCAAGGGGAGACAGTGGCTCTGGAAACACCATATATTTT. Protein product: CASSSRGDSGSGNTIYF.

V and J are TRBV14 and TRBJ2-5; no definite D call. There are 15 residues in the CDR3. From germline, CDR1 is SGHDN and CDR2 FVKESK. The germline V and J ends were trimmed by 1 base and 6 bases, with 15 bases remaining between them. DNA of the CDR3: TGTGCCAGCAGCCAAGGAACTTCTCCCAGGCAGACCCAGTACTTC. Amino acids: CASSQGTSPRQTQYF.

The chain uses TRBV6-4 and TRBJ2-2; D ambiguous. From germline, CDR1 is MRHNA and CDR2 SNTAGT. The CDR3 is made up of 13 amino acids. V dropped 4 bases and J dropped 5 bases, with 8 bases sitting between them. The CDR3 spells CASSARETGELFF. For the CDR3, the DNA is TGTGCCAGCAGTGCTAGGGAAACCGGGGAGCTGTTTTTT.

The chain has TRBV5-6 and TRBJ1-1, with D hard to call. Trimming cost V 5 bases and J 1 base, with 15 bases left between them. CDR3 length: 15 amino acids. Per the germline V gene, CDR1 is SGHDT and CDR2 is YYEEEE. CDR3 DNA: TGTGCCAGCAGGCGGGCCCCTGACCAGAACACTGAAGCTTTCTTT. Encoded protein: CASRRAPDQNTEAFF.

The chain uses TRBV5-1 and TRBJ1-1; TRBD1 agrees at 9 bases. The CDR3 has 18 amino acids. V lost 4 bases to trimming and J lost 4 bases; unmatched junction nucleotides: 17. CDR1 SGHRS and CDR2 YFSETQ come from the germline V gene. CDR3 bases: TGCGCCAGCAGCATACCACAGGGGGCGCTCGGGATTTCCACTGAAGCTTTCTTT. Protein product: CASSIPQGALGISTEAFF. Complete variable domain (other parts from reference TRBV5-1 and TRBJ1-1): KAGVTQTPRYLIKTRGQQVTLSCSPISGHRSVSWYQQTPGQGLQFLFEYFSETQRNKGNFPGRFSGRQFSNSRSEMNVSTLELGDSALYLCASSIPQGALGISTEAFFGQGTRLTVV.